The rows below give T cell receptor beta chains drawn from one sample of a study of CD8+CD57+ T cells in acquired aplastic anemia. TCRdb passed the reads through MiXCR, listing each CDR3 protein once. The table records fewer than 100,000 distinct CDR3 sequences, about 45% of them present only once. Specimen: sorted CD4+, CD8+, or CD8+CD57+ T cells (not recorded which) from PBMCs. The receptors here all came from a human donor in good health, serving as a control. The CDR3 runs from the conserved cysteine through the conserved F or W. Each record gives: D gene, clone size, J gene, V gene, CDR3 protein, CDR3 DNA. D genes are given only for firm matches. Not all rows give a size; the values are once, few, many and, for expanded clones, a class.

>-|many|TRBJ2-2|TRBV6-5
CASSSNTGELFF
TGTGCCAGCAGTTCGAACACCGGGGAGCTGTTTTTT
>-|many|TRBJ1-1|TRBV5-1
CASRWGAEAFF
TGCGCCAGCAGGTGGGGAGCTGAAGCTTTCTTT
>-|-|TRBJ2-1|TRBV7-9
CASSFEGINEQFF
TGTGCCAGCAGCTTTGAAGGAATCAATGAGCAGTTCTTC
>-|-|TRBJ2-7|TRBV27
CASSLYRVGEQYF
TGTGCCAGCAGTTTATACAGGGTAGGGGAGCAGTACTTC
>-|-|TRBJ2-1|TRBV10-1
CASSEDSQSEQFF
TGCGCCAGCAGTGAGGACTCCCAGTCAGAGCAGTTCTTC
>-|once|TRBJ2-7|TRBV28
CASSPLGGGTREQYF
TGTGCCAGCAGCCCCCTGGGAGGGGGCACGCGAGAGCAGTACTTC
>-|-|TRBJ1-6|TRBV7-3
CASSLGTSNSPLHF
TGTGCCAGCAGCTTAGGGACGAGTAATTCACCCCTCCACTTT
>-|many|TRBJ2-1|TRBV20-1
CSARDNHEQFF
TGCAGTGCTAGAGATAACCATGAGCAGTTCTTC
>TRBD2|many|TRBJ2-1|TRBV11-2
CASSLGAGALNEQFF
TGTGCCAGCAGCTTAGGAGCGGGAGCTCTTAATGAGCAGTTCTTC
>-|many|TRBJ1-1|TRBV2
CASSEVGGAFF
TGTGCCAGCAGTGAAGTGGGAGGAGCTTTCTTT
>-|-|TRBJ2-5|TRBV24-1
CATSDIGMKGETQYF
TGTGCCACTAGTGATATAGGCATGAAGGGGGAGACCCAGTACTTC
>-|once|TRBJ2-2|TRBV7-6
CASSSGTGELFF
TGTGCCAGCAGCTCTGGCACCGGGGAGCTGTTTTTT
>-|many|TRBJ2-1|TRBV9
CASSGGGQGDGNEQFF
TGTGCCAGCAGCGGTGGAGGGCAGGGGGATGGCAATGAGCAGTTCTTC
>TRBD2|few|TRBJ2-5|TRBV19
CASSPFRGLAGGGETQYF
TGTGCCAGTAGTCCATTCAGGGGACTAGCGGGGGGAGGTGAGACCCAGTACTTC
>-|-|TRBJ1-4|TRBV2
CASSELDRSNEKLFF
TGTGCCAGCAGTGAATTAGACAGGTCTAATGAAAAACTGTTTTTT
>TRBD2|few|TRBJ2-1|TRBV9
CASSGTGTSSLYEEQFF
TGTGCCAGCAGCGGTACCGGGACTAGCTCCCTGTACGAGGAGCAGTTCTTC
>TRBD1|-|TRBJ1-4|TRBV28
CASTTTTGGGEKLFF
TGTGCCAGCACTACTACAACAGGGGGAGGTGAAAAACTGTTTTTT
>-|-|TRBJ2-7|TRBV5-1
CASSWFDNFSYEQYF
TGCGCCAGCAGCTGGTTCGACAATTTTTCCTACGAGCAGTACTTC
>TRBD2|-|TRBJ2-7|TRBV19
CASSIGSGRSEQYF
TGTGCCAGTAGTATTGGGAGCGGGAGGAGCGAGCAGTACTTC
>-|many|TRBJ2-1|TRBV19
CASSFGYNNEQFF
TGTGCCAGTAGCTTCGGGTATAACAATGAGCAGTTCTTC
>TRBD1|-|TRBJ2-7|TRBV5-6
CASSGGQFYEQYF
TGTGCCAGCAGCGGGGGACAGTTCTACGAGCAGTACTTC
>-|-|TRBJ2-7|TRBV6-5
CASSLSPASYEQYF
TGTGCCAGCAGTTTAAGCCCGGCCTCCTACGAGCAGTACTTC
>TRBD2|many|TRBJ2-7|TRBV2
CASSVGDSGSSYEQYF
TGTGCCAGCAGTGTCGGTGATAGCGGGAGCTCCTACGAGCAGTACTTC
>TRBD1|many|TRBJ2-7|TRBV10-1
CASSGRDRGSYEQYF
TGCGCCAGCAGTGGCCGGGACAGGGGGTCCTACGAGCAGTACTTC
>-|many|TRBJ1-1|TRBV9
CASSGSGEAFF
TGTGCCAGCAGCGGCTCAGGCGAAGCTTTCTTT
>-|-|TRBJ2-3|TRBV6-1
CASTTEGTDTQYF
TGTGCCAGCACGACTGAGGGCACAGATACGCAGTATTTT
>TRBD1|many|TRBJ2-5|TRBV13
CASSSRTGSGEETQYF
TGTGCCAGCAGCTCAAGGACAGGGAGTGGGGAAGAGACCCAGTACTTC
>-|-|TRBJ2-1|TRBV5-1
CASGQGGNEQFF
TGCGCCAGCGGGCAGGGAGGCAATGAGCAGTTCTTC
>-|-|TRBJ1-1|TRBV2
CASSVDSGPTEAFF
TGTGCCAGCAGTGTAGATTCGGGTCCCACTGAAGCTTTCTTT
>TRBD2|many|TRBJ2-3|TRBV7-2
CASSLAGPAGGPWDTQYF
TGTGCCAGCAGCTTAGCCGGTCCGGCGGGAGGGCCCTGGGATACGCAGTATTTT
>TRBD1|many|TRBJ1-1|TRBV19
CASSNSGQGWGNTEAFF
TGTGCCAGTAGTAATTCCGGACAGGGTTGGGGGAACACTGAAGCTTTCTTT
>TRBD2|-|TRBJ2-5|TRBV14
CASSRGTSGMYQETQYF
TGTGCCAGCAGCCGCGGGACTAGCGGGATGTACCAAGAGACCCAGTACTTC
>-|-|TRBJ1-4|TRBV24-1
CATSAGGYSNEKLFF
TGTGCCACCAGTGCCGGGGGATACTCAAATGAAAAACTGTTTTTT
>TRBD1|few|TRBJ2-7|TRBV2
CASRRQGIIDEQYF
TGTGCCAGCAGGAGACAGGGGATAATCGACGAGCAGTACTTC
>-|many|TRBJ2-5|TRBV11-2
CASTDTIQETQYF
TGTGCCAGCACCGATACCATTCAAGAGACCCAGTACTTC
>-|-|TRBJ1-2|TRBV6-4
CASSDPEVIGYTF
TGTGCCAGCAGTGACCCCGAGGTAATTGGCTACACCTTC
>TRBD1|few|TRBJ2-2|TRBV6-1
CASSPGTGNAGELFF
TGTGCCAGCAGCCCCGGGACAGGTAACGCCGGGGAGCTGTTTTTT
>-|many|TRBJ2-7|TRBV15
CATSRDPGGRYEQYF
TGTGCCACCAGCAGAGATCCGGGCGGCCGCTACGAGCAGTACTTC
>TRBD1|-|TRBJ1-6|TRBV7-7
CASSLADRDIGSPLHF
TGTGCCAGCAGCTTAGCGGACAGGGACATAGGTTCACCCCTCCACTTT
>-|many|TRBJ2-7|TRBV5-1
CASSGTANYEQYF
TGCGCCAGCAGCGGGACGGCAAACTACGAGCAGTACTTC
>-|-|TRBJ1-2|TRBV19
CASSTSRTVRSRVGYTF
TGTGCCAGTAGTACCAGTAGGACAGTCCGTTCTCGGGTGGGCTACACCTTC
>-|-|TRBJ1-3|TRBV15
CAASRIRGSGNTIYF
TGTGCCGCCAGCAGGATTCGCGGATCTGGAAACACCATATATTTT
>-|many|TRBJ2-7|TRBV9
CASSTGDSLSYEQYF
TGTGCCAGCAGCACCGGGGACTCCCTTTCCTACGAGCAGTACTTC
>TRBD2|many|TRBJ2-3|TRBV10-1
CASSDRGELAGMDTQYF
TGCGCCAGCAGTGACAGAGGTGAACTAGCGGGAATGGATACGCAGTATTTT
>TRBD2|-|TRBJ2-7|TRBV20-1
CSARIRTSGRYEQYF
TGCAGTGCTAGAATCCGGACTAGCGGGAGGTACGAGCAGTACTTC
>TRBD2|many|TRBJ2-7|TRBV13
CASSYGTSGGREQYF
TGTGCCAGCAGCTACGGGACTAGCGGGGGGCGCGAGCAGTACTTC
>TRBD2|-|TRBJ2-3|TRBV25-1
CASSQDGGGPEADTQYF
TGTGCCAGCAGCCAAGATGGGGGGGGTCCTGAGGCAGATACGCAGTATTTT
>TRBD1|-|TRBJ1-2|TRBV10-3
CAISETTGLLNYGYTF
TGTGCCATCAGTGAGACGACAGGGTTGCTTAACTATGGCTACACCTTC
>-|many|TRBJ1-2|TRBV19
CASSHIDPGYGYTF
TGTGCCAGTAGCCATATAGATCCAGGATATGGCTACACCTTC
>-|-|TRBJ1-2|TRBV9
CASSVEVTGPNYGYTF
TGTGCCAGCAGCGTTGAAGTCACAGGGCCTAACTATGGCTACACCTTC
>-|-|TRBJ1-2|TRBV15
CATSRGGGIDGGGYTF
TGTGCCACCAGCAGAGGGGGCGGGATAGACGGCGGTGGCTACACCTTC
>TRBD1|many|TRBJ2-7|TRBV20-1
CSARPDRAHEQYF
TGCAGTGCTAGACCCGACAGGGCCCACGAGCAGTACTTC